The 19 T cell receptor beta chains reported below all come from one sample, sequenced in a study of cytomegalovirus exposure and HLA in healthy donors (dated by TCRdb to about 2017). The protocol used for the library was the immunoSEQ multiplex PCR assay. For the multiplex PCR, a mixture combining 60 forward primers for TCR Vbeta segments and 13 reverse primers for TCR Jbeta segments was used. Entries here come from immuneACCESS through TCRdb and include only in-frame sequences with V and J called. Some clones fail to appear in such tables; in the studies checked, an unresolved V gene covers under half of the shortfall, and the cause of the remainder is unknown. In this sample the table shows about 130,000 clones, roughly 18% of which occur a single time. Together, the top ten hold approximately 2.9% of the sample. Sequenced material: PBMCs. The receptor set was obtained from a female donor in good health and CMV-seropositive.

The rearrangement joins TRBV7-9 to TRBJ1-5; D gene unclear. This CDR3 has 15 amino acids. Germline CDR1 reads SEHNR; CDR2 reads FQNEAQ (reference sequence). Trimming left V 5 bases short and J 5 bases short, with 16 bases between. CDR3 sequence: CASSPRGLGDQPQHF. Written as DNA, the CDR3 is TGTGCCAGCAGCCCCCGTGGGCTGGGAGATCAGCCCCAGCATTTT.

This rearrangement joins TRBV6-5 to TRBJ2-1, with 10 bases matching TRBD2. The V gene's germline CDR1 is MNHEY and CDR2 SVGAGI. The CDR3 extends over 16 amino acids. V trimming: 2 bases; J trimming: 7 bases; junction bases outside the gene matches: 8. The CDR3 loop reads CASSYPLAGGSNEQFF. The CDR3 DNA is TGTGCCAGCAGTTACCCCTTAGCGGGAGGCTCTAATGAGCAGTTCTTC.

J is TRBJ1-6 and V is TRBV4-3; D not resolved. Trimming pared 0 bases from V and 5 bases from J, leaving 8 bases between. The CDR3 spans 15 residues. From germline, CDR1 is LGHNA and CDR2 YSLEER. The CDR3 loop is CASSQDFQNNSPLHF. In DNA, the CDR3 is TGCGCCAGCAGCCAAGATTTCCAAAATAATTCACCCCTCCACTTT.

The CDR3 nucleotides read TGTGCCTGGGGTGGACCAGCGGGGTCGGGGGATACGCAGTATTTT. As protein: CAWGGPAGSGDTQYF. V usage is TRBV30 and J usage is TRBJ2-3; 7 nucleotides match TRBD2. The V segment lost 5 bases and the J segment 6 bases; nucleotides outside the gene matches: 14. Germline-derived CDR1 and CDR2 are GTSNPN and SVGIG (reference sequence). The CDR3 is 15 amino acids.

There are a few counts of this clone. This sequence joins TRBV16 and TRBJ1-4; 7 positions match TRBD1. Trimming cost V 4 bases and J 4 bases; bases outside gene matches: 6. CDR1 and CDR2 (germline): KGHSY, FQNENV. The CDR3 length is 15 residues. The CDR3 region has the DNA TGTGCCAGCAGCCCAGGACAGGTTTTTAATGAAAAACTGTTTTTT. Its protein is CASSPGQVFNEKLFF. The full variable domain, in which reference TRBV16 and TRBJ1-4 provide the parts outside the CDR3, is GEEVAQTPKHLVRGEGQKAKLYCAPIKGHSYVFWYQQVLKNEFKFLISFQNENVFDETGMPKERFSAKCLPNSPCSLEIQATKLEDSAVYFCASSPGQVFNEKLFFGSGTQLSVL.

The chain has TRBV5-1 and TRBJ1-2; maybe TRBD1 (5 bases). The CDR3 loop spans 14 amino acids. The V end was cut by 0 bases, the J end by 8 bases, with 14 bases between. Germline V lookup: CDR1 SGHRS, CDR2 YFSETQ. CDR3 sequence: CASSLVPGVGGYTF. DNA of the CDR3: TGCGCCAGCAGCTTGGTACCGGGGGTGGGCGGCTACACCTTC.

This clone was detected a few times. The genes are TRBV27 and TRBJ1-6; D call uncertain. The CDR3 is made up of 16 amino acids. V gave up 6 bases and J gave up 1 base, with 13 bases separating them. Germline loops: CDR1 MNHEY, CDR2 SMNVEV (reference sequence). The CDR3 loop reads CASSPGRVSYNSPLHF. CDR3 coding DNA: TGTGCCAGCAGCCCCGGTCGGGTTTCCTATAATTCACCCCTCCACTTT.

This clone was found a few times. The chain couples TRBV7-3 to TRBJ2-3; the match to TRBD2 covers 8 bases. CDR3 length equals 18 residues. Germline assignment: CDR1 SGHTA and CDR2 FQGTGA. The trim removed 1 base at V and 0 bases at J, leaving 9 bases unmatched. Written as DNA, the CDR3 is TGTGCCAGCAGCTTAAAGCGGGGGAGCGGGACTAGCACAGATACGCAGTATTTT. It encodes CASSLKRGSGTSTDTQYF.

The chain uses TRBV5-4 and TRBJ1-4; D call uncertain. V gave up 3 bases and J gave up 14 bases, with 17 bases separating them. The CDR3 extends over 13 amino acids. Per the germline V gene, CDR1 is SGHNT and CDR2 is YYREEE (reference sequence). CDR3 bases: TGTGCCAGCAGCTCAGAACAGCTGGGTTTCCTGTTTTTT. Translating gives CASSSEQLGFLFF.

V gene TRBV4-3 combines with J gene TRBJ2-1; D gene ambiguous. V lost 2 bases and J 0 bases, leaving 5 bases between the germline ends. Germline V lookup: CDR1 LGHNA, CDR2 YSLEER. CDR3 size: 14 residues. The CDR3 sequence: CASSQQISYNEQFF. The CDR3, as DNA: TGCGCCAGCAGCCAACAGATCTCCTACAATGAGCAGTTCTTC.

This rearrangement joins TRBV28 to TRBJ1-1, with unresolved D. Trimming removed 4 bases at V and 3 bases at J, with 12 bases between. Germline V gene data show CDR1 as MDHEN and CDR2 as SYDVKM. The CDR3 sequence is 14 residues long. CDR3 loop: CASSSPGLDTEAFF. The CDR3 DNA reads TGTGCCAGCAGTTCCCCGGGTCTGGACACTGAAGCTTTCTTT.

V gene TRBV6-6 combines with J gene TRBJ2-2, with TRBD1 as a possible D gene (5 bases). CDR3 length equals 15 residues. Germline lookup yields CDR1 MNHNY and CDR2 SVGAGI (reference sequence). Trimming shortened V by 2 bases and J by 5 bases, and 12 bases separated the two germline ends. CDR3: CASSYKGAGTGELFF. In DNA, the CDR3 is TGTGCCAGCAGTTACAAAGGGGCCGGGACCGGGGAGCTGTTTTTT.

The sample holds a few counts of this clone. The chain links TRBV9 to TRBJ2-7, with a weak D call TRBD2 (5 bases). Germline assignment: CDR1 SGDLS and CDR2 YYNGEE. The ends were cut back, 10 bases at V and 2 bases at J, with 25 bases in the middle. CDR3 length: 16 residues. The CDR3 loop reads CARSFGVGWEPYEQYF. For the CDR3, the DNA is TGTGCCCGCTCATTTGGGGTAGGGTGGGAGCCCTACGAGCAGTACTTC.

This clone came up once. This sequence joins TRBV18 and TRBJ2-2; 11 nucleotides match TRBD1. With 0 bases clipped from V and 4 bases from J, the junction kept 1 base outside the gene matches. Germline lookup yields CDR1 KGHSH and CDR2 LQKENI. The CDR3 covers 16 residues. The CDR3 reads CASSPPGTGGTGELFF. In DNA form, the CDR3 reads TGTGCCAGCTCACCACCGGGGACAGGGGGCACCGGGGAGCTGTTTTTT.

The chain recombines TRBV6-6 with TRBJ1-6; maybe TRBD1 (6 bases). Germline values: CDR1 MNHNY, CDR2 SVGAGI (reference sequence). This CDR3 is 14 amino acids long. The V end lost 6 bases, the J end lost 9 bases, and 15 bases lay between the germline ends. CDR3 in DNA: TGTGCCAGCAGGCTACAGGGAGAAGGTTCACCCCTCCACTTT. Translated, it gives CASRLQGEGSPLHF.

This clone was observed a few times. The V call is TRBV7-2, the J call TRBJ2-3; 10 nucleotides agree with TRBD2. This CDR3 is 16 amino acids long. CDR1 and CDR2 (germline): SGHTA, FQGNSA. Trimming at V came to 5 bases and at J to 4 bases, leaving 9 bases not matched to a gene. In DNA, the CDR3 is TGTGCCAGCAGCGCTGAAGCGGGAGGGCCAGCAGATACGCAGTATTTT. Protein product: CASSAEAGGPADTQYF. The variable domain in full, completed from reference TRBV7-2 and TRBJ2-3, reads GAGVSQSPSNKVTEKGKDVELRCDPISGHTALYWYRQSLGQGLEFLIYFQGNSAPDKSGLPSDRFSAERTGGSVSTLTIQRTQQEDSAVYLCASSAEAGGPADTQYFGPGTRLTVL.

V gene TRBV28 combines with J gene TRBJ2-5, with 7 bases identical to TRBD1. Germline V CDR1 and CDR2: MDHEN, SYDVKM. Trimming cost V 5 bases and J 0 bases; bases outside gene matches: 0. The CDR3 totals 13 residues. CDR3 sequence (DNA): TGTGCCAGCAGTGACAGGGACCAAGAGACCCAGTACTTC. It codes for CASSDRDQETQYF.

This clone appeared a few times. The chain joins TRBV5-1 to TRBJ2-2, with 11 bases aligning to TRBD2. The ends lost 0 bases at V and 6 bases at J; junction bases unmatched: 7. Germline V gene data show CDR1 as SGHRS and CDR2 as YFSETQ. The CDR3 has 17 amino acids. The CDR3 loop is CASSLAVAGGPAGELFF. CDR3 coding DNA: TGCGCCAGCAGCTTGGCCGTAGCGGGGGGGCCCGCCGGGGAGCTGTTTTTT.

The sample holds a few counts of this clone. The V and J genes are TRBV6-5 and TRBJ2-1; TRBD2 is a possible D gene (7 bases). The CDR3 runs 13 residues. CDR1 and CDR2 from the germline V gene are MNHEY and SVGAGI. V was pared by 8 bases and J by 3 bases, with 11 bases between. CDR3 sequence (DNA): TGTGCCAGCGGGGGGGGGCTCTACAATGAGCAGTTCTTC. It encodes CASGGGLYNEQFF.